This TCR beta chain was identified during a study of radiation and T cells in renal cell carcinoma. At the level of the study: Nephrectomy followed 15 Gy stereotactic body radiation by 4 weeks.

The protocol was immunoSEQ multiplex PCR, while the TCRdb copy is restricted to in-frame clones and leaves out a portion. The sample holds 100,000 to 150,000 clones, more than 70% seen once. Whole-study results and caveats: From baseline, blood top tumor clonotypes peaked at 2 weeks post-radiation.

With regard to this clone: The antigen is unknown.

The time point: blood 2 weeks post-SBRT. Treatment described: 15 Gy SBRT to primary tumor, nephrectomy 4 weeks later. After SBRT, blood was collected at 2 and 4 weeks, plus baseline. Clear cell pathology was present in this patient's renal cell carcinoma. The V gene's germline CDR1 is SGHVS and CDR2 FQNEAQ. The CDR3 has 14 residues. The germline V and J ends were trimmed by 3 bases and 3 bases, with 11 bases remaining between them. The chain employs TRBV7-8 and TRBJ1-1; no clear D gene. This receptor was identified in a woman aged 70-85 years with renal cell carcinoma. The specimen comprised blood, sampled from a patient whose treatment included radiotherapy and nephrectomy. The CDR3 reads CASSFGRRYTEAFF. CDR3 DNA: TGTGCCAGCAGCTTCGGAAGAAGGTACACTGAAGCTTTCTTT.